This TCR beta chain was sequenced in a study of T cells in Graves' hyperthyroidism and ophthalmopathy. At the level of the study: Blood from the periphery was taken at initial diagnosis, before any treatment.

Newly diagnosed hyperthyroidism, duration under 2 months, in patients aged 18 to 65. The authors took PBMCs from 9.5 to 10 ml fresh peripheral blood. As to this clonotype: A much larger clone differs by one base, so this may be a read error.

The TCR beta CDR3 regions underwent amplification using RNA transcripts as the source. The HTBI primer set was used in a first-round RT-PCR of the TCR CDR3. TCRdb re-derived calls from the multiplex PCR reads in MiXCR, one entry per CDR3 protein. The sample has about 840,000 distinct CDR3 sequences; over 35% are singletons. CDR1 is SGHVS and CDR2 is FNYEAQ in the germline V gene. This CDR3 is 15 amino acids long. The origin of this receptor is a man aged 18-30 years with Graves' hyperthyroidism. Specimen: blood. The chain is built from TRBV7-6 and TRBJ1-4, with D hard to call. The DNA of the CDR3 is TGTGCCAGCAGCCCCACCGGACGAACTAATGAAAAACTGCTTTTT. Encoded protein: CASSPTGRTNEKLLF.